This T cell receptor (beta chain) was identified during a study of T cells after yellow fever vaccination. Study-level results: Across the CD4 and CD8 compartments, a small share of clonotypes was present in both.

Germline V gene data show CDR1 as SEHNR and CDR2 as FQNEAQ (reference sequence). This CDR3 region has 13 residues. Deletions cut 5 bases from V and 4 bases from J, with 11 bases between. Synthesis of TCR cDNA relied on 5'RACE template switching, which attached a universal primer site and UMIs. TCRdb used MiXCR to reprocess the 5' RACE reads, holding one entry per CDR3 protein. The data hold 200,000 to 250,000 distinct CDR3 sequences, with about 7% observed a single time. A remark on this clonotype: Its antigen is unknown.

The receptor was derived from a man aged 30 to 39 who received the YFV17D yellow fever vaccine. Sequencing used CD4+ T cells sorted from PBMCs, obtained 15 days after the yellow fever booster vaccination. V usage is TRBV7-9 and J usage is TRBJ1-1, with D uncertain. CDR3 sequence: CASSGEVGTEAFF. CDR3 coding DNA: TGTGCCAGCAGCGGAGAGGTTGGCACTGAAGCTTTCTTT.